The entry below describes one T cell receptor (beta chain). The authors reverse transcribed about 0.5 to 1 ug RNA with random hexamers. Amplification of TCR beta CDR3 was carried out by immunoSEQ multiplex PCR, which covered 54 Vbeta and 13 Jbeta segments. In TCRdb, the immunoSEQ multiplex PCR reads were re-called with MiXCR into one record per CDR3 protein. The sample has about 180,000 distinct CDR3 sequences; about 94% are singletons. This sample is part of a study of CD8 T cells in Susac syndrome. Overall study: Active disease was present in six of the sequenced Susac syndrome patients, and remission in about eight.

Recently defined diagnostic criteria for definite or probable disease were fulfilled by Susac syndrome patients. Sequencing used CD4+ T cells from PBMCs. The sequence derives from a human donor with Susac syndrome.

This CDR3 is CASSDDWTEYYGYTF. In DNA form, the CDR3 reads TGTGCCAGCAGCGACGATTGGACAGAATACTATGGCTACACCTTC. This chain links TRBV7-2 with TRBJ1-2, with D possibly matching TRBD1 (6 bases). CDR3 length: 15 residues. Germline-derived CDR1 and CDR2 are SGHTA and FQGNSA. V was shortened by 5 bases and J by 3 bases, with 16 bases between the two germline ends.